The 7 T cell receptor beta chains given below trace back to one sample, sequenced in a study of control samples from healthy donors and cancer patients. Some clones are missing from TCRdb's copy, which holds only in-frame ones; the method was immunoSEQ multiplex PCR. This table holds roughly 130,000 clones, around 90% found once. The source material was blood. Receptors were obtained from a young man in good health.

This rearrangement joins TRBV5-5 to TRBJ2-1; 9 bases are shared with TRBD1. The CDR3 sequence is 16 residues long. The V and J ends lost 9 bases and 0 bases, in that order; junction bases with no gene match: 10. Germline lookup yields CDR1 SGHKS and CDR2 YYEKEE (reference sequence). Here the CDR3 reads CATRTGAIHSYNEQFF. The CDR3 coding sequence is TGTGCCACCCGGACAGGGGCGATACACTCCTACAATGAGCAGTTCTTC.

The chain combines TRBV2 with TRBJ2-3; 8 nucleotides align to TRBD2. The CDR3 has 14 residues. V lost 9 bases, J lost 3 bases, and 8 bases stayed unmatched. Looked up from germline, CDR1 is SNHLY and CDR2 is FYNNEI. The CDR3 DNA reads TGTGCCAGTAGCGATAGCGGGGTGACAGATACGCAGTATTTT. Amino acids: CASSDSGVTDTQYF.

The rearrangement joins TRBV20-1 to TRBJ2-7; 7 bases are a match to TRBD1. Germline CDR1 and CDR2: DFQATT and SNEGSKA (reference sequence). This CDR3 region has 12 residues. Trimming took 5 bases from V and 2 from J; bases not matched to a gene: 3. CDR3 bases: TGCAGTGCTGGTGGACAGGCCTACGAGCAGTACTTC. Translating it yields CSAGGQAYEQYF.

The genes are TRBV7-9 and TRBJ2-1, with TRBD1 matching 9 bases. Trimming removed 8 bases from V and 0 bases from J; junction bases left unmatched: 8. Germline CDR1 is SEHNR and CDR2 is FQNEAQ (reference sequence). This CDR3 contains 16 residues. The CDR3 region is CASAQGTGSSYNEQFF. CDR3 nucleotides: TGTGCCAGCGCTCAGGGGACAGGGAGCTCCTACAATGAGCAGTTCTTC.

The DNA for the CDR3 is TGTGCCACCAGTGAGACCGGGGAGGGGGCGAGTACTGAAGCTTTCTTT. Protein sequence: CATSETGEGASTEAFF. The rearrangement links TRBV24-1 to TRBJ1-1; 7 bases match TRBD1. Unmatched junction bases numbered 12, after V lost 4 bases and J lost 5 bases. Germline CDR1 is KGHDR and CDR2 is SFDVKD. CDR3 length equals 16 residues.

The chain is built from TRBV30 and TRBJ1-5; D is perhaps TRBD1 (5 bases). Germline V gene lookup returns CDR1 GTSNPN and CDR2 SVGIG (reference sequence). V shed 0 bases and J shed 6 bases, with 9 bases lying between them. CDR3 size: 13 residues. The CDR3 protein is CAWSVSGAQPQHF. The CDR3 nucleotides are TGTGCCTGGAGTGTAAGTGGGGCTCAGCCCCAGCATTTT.

The chain uses TRBV20-1 and TRBJ2-7; 10 bases agree with TRBD2. Germline V gives CDR1 DFQATT, CDR2 SNEGSKA (reference sequence). V was pared by 3 bases and J by 3 bases, with 5 bases of the junction left unmatched. The length of the CDR3 is 14 residues. CDR3 bases: TGCAGTGCTAGTATAGGACTAGCGGACTACGAGCAGTACTTC. Translating it yields CSASIGLADYEQYF.